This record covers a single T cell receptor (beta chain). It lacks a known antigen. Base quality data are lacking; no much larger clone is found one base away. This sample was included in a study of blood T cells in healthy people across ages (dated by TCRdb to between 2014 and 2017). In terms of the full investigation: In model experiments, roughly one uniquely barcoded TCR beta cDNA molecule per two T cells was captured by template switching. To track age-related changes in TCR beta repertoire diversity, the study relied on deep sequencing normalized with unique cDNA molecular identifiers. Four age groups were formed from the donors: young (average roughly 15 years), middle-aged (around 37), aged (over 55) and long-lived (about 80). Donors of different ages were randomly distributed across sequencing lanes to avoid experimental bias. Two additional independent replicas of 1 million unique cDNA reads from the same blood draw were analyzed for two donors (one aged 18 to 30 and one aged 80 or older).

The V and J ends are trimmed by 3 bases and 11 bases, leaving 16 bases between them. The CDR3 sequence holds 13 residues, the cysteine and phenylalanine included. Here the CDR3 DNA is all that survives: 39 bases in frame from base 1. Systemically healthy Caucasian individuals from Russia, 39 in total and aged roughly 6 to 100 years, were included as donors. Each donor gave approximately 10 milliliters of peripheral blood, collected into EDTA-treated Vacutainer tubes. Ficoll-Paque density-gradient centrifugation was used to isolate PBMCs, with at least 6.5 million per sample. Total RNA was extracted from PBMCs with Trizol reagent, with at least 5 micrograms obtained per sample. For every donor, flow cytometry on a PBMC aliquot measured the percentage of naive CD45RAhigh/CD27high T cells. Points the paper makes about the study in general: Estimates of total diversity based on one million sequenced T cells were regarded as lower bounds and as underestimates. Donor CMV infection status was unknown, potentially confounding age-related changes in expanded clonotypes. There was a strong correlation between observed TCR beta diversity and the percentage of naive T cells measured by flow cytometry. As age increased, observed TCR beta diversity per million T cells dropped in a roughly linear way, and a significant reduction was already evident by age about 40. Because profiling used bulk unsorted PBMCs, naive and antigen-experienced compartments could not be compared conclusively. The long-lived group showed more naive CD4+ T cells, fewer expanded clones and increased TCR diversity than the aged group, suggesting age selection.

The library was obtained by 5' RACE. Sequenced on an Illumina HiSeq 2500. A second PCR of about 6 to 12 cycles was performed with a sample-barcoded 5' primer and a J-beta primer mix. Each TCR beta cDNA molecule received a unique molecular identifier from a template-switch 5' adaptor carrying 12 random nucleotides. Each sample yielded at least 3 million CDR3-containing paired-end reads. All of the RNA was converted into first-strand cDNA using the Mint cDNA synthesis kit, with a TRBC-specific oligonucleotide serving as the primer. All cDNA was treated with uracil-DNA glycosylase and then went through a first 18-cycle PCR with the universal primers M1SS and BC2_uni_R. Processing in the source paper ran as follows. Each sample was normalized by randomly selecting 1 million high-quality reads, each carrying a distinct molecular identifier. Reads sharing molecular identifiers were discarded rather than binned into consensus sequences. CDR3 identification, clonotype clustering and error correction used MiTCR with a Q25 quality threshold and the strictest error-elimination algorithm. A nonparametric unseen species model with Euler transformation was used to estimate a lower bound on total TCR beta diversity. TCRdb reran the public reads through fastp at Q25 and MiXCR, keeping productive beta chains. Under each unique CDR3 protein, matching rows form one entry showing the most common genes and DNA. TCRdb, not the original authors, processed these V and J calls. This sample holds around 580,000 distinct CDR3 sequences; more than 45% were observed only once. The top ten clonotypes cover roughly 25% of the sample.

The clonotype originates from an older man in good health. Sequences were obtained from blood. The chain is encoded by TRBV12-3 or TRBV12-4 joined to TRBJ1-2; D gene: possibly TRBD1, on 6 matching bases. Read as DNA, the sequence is TGTGCCAGCAGTTTCCAGGGGCGCGAAGGTTACACCTTC. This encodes CASSFQGREGYTF.